Listed below are T cell receptor beta chains from one sample, sequenced in a study of blood T cell repertoires in COVID-19. Using immunoSEQ multiplex PCR, the repertoire was profiled, and TCRdb retains in-frame clones only, with some absent. This repertoire shows about 350,000 clones, about 87% found once; its top ten account for just over 9.5%. Input material: peripheral blood. The receptors originated from a man aged 25 to 40 with COVID-19, enrolled during active disease. CDR3s include the opening cysteine and the closing phenylalanine or tryptophan. A D gene is named only where the DNA matches it firmly. Not all rows give a size; the values are once, few, many and, for expanded clones, a class.

j_call d_call v_call clone_size cdr3_aa cdr3_nt
TRBJ2-7 - TRBV6-2/TRBV6-3 once CASSLDYEQYF TGTGCCAGCAGCCTAGACTACGAGCAGTACTTC
TRBJ1-1 - TRBV19 - CASSAPATALNTEAFF TGTGCCAGTAGTGCCCCGGCAACAGCCCTGAACACTGAAGCTTTCTTT
TRBJ1-5 - TRBV5-5 - CASSLAVRQPQHF TGTGCCAGCAGCTTGGCGGTCAGGCAGCCCCAGCATTTT
TRBJ1-2 - TRBV6-5 - CATRLHSNYGYTF TGTGCCACCCGACTGCATTCTAACTATGGCTACACCTTC
TRBJ2-1 - TRBV3-1/TRBV3-2 - CASSQVGTSYNEQFF TGTGCCAGCAGCCAAGTCGGTACCTCCTACAATGAGCAGTTCTTC
TRBJ2-2 TRBD2 TRBV9 - CASSPGLAGRTGELFF TGTGCCAGCAGCCCTGGACTAGCGGGTAGGACCGGGGAGCTGTTTTTT
TRBJ2-5 - TRBV4-3 - CASSQDFWRNQETQYF TGCGCCAGCAGCCAAGATTTTTGGCGGAACCAAGAGACCCAGTACTTC
TRBJ2-7 TRBD2 TRBV12-3/TRBV12-4 - CASSVGLVYEQYF TGTGCCAGCAGTGTGGGACTAGTGTACGAGCAGTACTTC
TRBJ2-2 TRBD2 TRBV11-2 - CASSLGAGVGPGELFF TGTGCCAGCAGCTTAGGAGCGGGAGTGGGTCCGGGGGAGCTGTTTTTT
TRBJ2-7 - TRBV6-2/TRBV6-3 - CASSYSTGYSYEQYF TGTGCCAGCAGTTACTCGACTGGCTACTCCTACGAGCAGTACTTC
TRBJ2-1 - TRBV7-6 - CASSATGGASYNEQFF TGTGCCAGCAGCGCAACGGGCGGGGCTTCCTACAATGAGCAGTTCTTC
TRBJ2-3 - TRBV3-1/TRBV3-2 - CAIGGQGGDTQYF TGTGCCATAGGGGGTCAGGGCGGGGATACGCAGTATTTT
TRBJ2-7 - TRBV29-1 - CSVDIGGGPVHEQYF TGCAGCGTGGATATAGGGGGAGGGCCCGTCCACGAGCAGTACTTC
TRBJ2-2 - TRBV7-2 - CASSSYTGELFF TGTGCCAGCAGCTCTTACACCGGGGAGCTGTTTTTT
TRBJ1-4 - TRBV30 once CAWSGPRNEKLFF TGTGCCTGGAGTGGGCCTAGGAATGAAAAACTGTTTTTT
TRBJ1-3 - TRBV6-5 once CASTRTPSSGNTIYF TGTGCCAGCACTCGGACTCCTAGCTCTGGAAACACCATATATTTT
TRBJ2-2 - TRBV11-3 - CASSLGGPGELFF TGTGCCAGCAGCTTGGGGGGTCCCGGGGAGCTGTTTTTT
TRBJ1-5 - TRBV6-2/TRBV6-3 - CASSYPWTYSNQPQHF TGTGCCAGCAGTTACCCCTGGACATATAGCAATCAGCCCCAGCATTTT
TRBJ1-2 TRBD1 TRBV5-4 many CASSPRQGAYYGYTF TGTGCCAGCAGCCCTCGACAGGGGGCCTACTATGGCTACACCTTC
TRBJ1-5 TRBD1 TRBV28 - CASSLSDRGRRQPQHF TGTGCCAGCAGTTTATCAGACAGGGGGAGACGTCAGCCCCAGCATTTT
TRBJ1-3 - TRBV7-2 - CASSLASYGNTIYF TGTGCCAGCAGCTTAGCAAGCTATGGAAACACCATATATTTT
TRBJ2-3 - TRBV19 - CASSIAGNTDTQYF TGTGCCAGTAGTATAGCCGGGAACACAGATACGCAGTATTTT
TRBJ2-7 - TRBV3-1/TRBV3-2 - CASSQESGSEQYF TGTGCCAGCAGCCAAGAATCGGGGTCCGAGCAGTACTTC
TRBJ1-1 - TRBV4-3 - CASSQDSYVRNTEAFF TGCGCCAGCAGCCAAGATAGTTACGTTCGGAACACTGAAGCTTTCTTT
TRBJ2-1 - TRBV4-3 - CASSQSPGDEQFF TGCGCCAGCAGCCAATCACCCGGGGATGAGCAGTTCTTC
TRBJ1-4 - TRBV25-1 once CASSPQGTKNEKLFF TGTGCCAGCAGTCCCCAGGGAACAAAGAATGAAAAACTGTTTTTT
TRBJ1-2 - TRBV24-1 once CATSGGDPTVYGYTF TGTGCCACCTCGGGGGGTGACCCGACCGTGTATGGCTACACCTTC
TRBJ2-1 - TRBV19 - CASSISLIPLNEQFF TGTGCCAGTAGTATATCCCTAATCCCCCTCAATGAGCAGTTCTTC
TRBJ1-6 - TRBV4-3 - CASSRANSPLHF TGCGCCAGCAGCCGAGCTAATTCACCCCTCCACTTT